Listed below are T cell receptor beta chains from one sample, sequenced in a study of cytomegalovirus exposure and HLA in healthy donors. Using immunoSEQ multiplex PCR, the repertoire was profiled, and TCRdb retains in-frame clones only, with some absent. Of about 160,000 clones in the sample, nearly 80% are singletons; the top ten hold approximately 3%. The sequencing sample was made of PBMCs. These receptors were collected from a woman aged 40 to 49 in good health and CMV-seronegative. Both conserved end residues are part of each CDR3. The D gene is left open where the match is weak. Part of the rows lack a size; the others show once, few, many or a class for expanded clones.

D	size	V	J	DNA	CDR3
-	-	TRBV6-1	TRBJ1-1	TGTGCCAGCAGTTATGAAAGCAACACTGAAGCTTTCTTT	CASSYESNTEAFF
-	-	TRBV7-8	TRBJ1-5	TGTGCCAGCAGCTCCAGTGGGGGGGTAAATCAGCCCCAGCATTTT	CASSSSGGVNQPQHF
TRBD1	-	TRBV5-1	TRBJ2-6	TGCGCCAGCACCAATGGACAGGGGCCCGTCTCTGGGGCCAACGTCCTGACTTTC	CASTNGQGPVSGANVLTF
TRBD1	-	TRBV2	TRBJ1-5	TGTGCCAGCAGAAGACAGGGGTCTCAGCCCCAGCATTTT	CASRRQGSQPQHF
TRBD1	-	TRBV5-1	TRBJ2-7	TGCGCCAGCAGCGCCGGGACAGGGCCCTACGAGCAGTACTTC	CASSAGTGPYEQYF
TRBD1	-	TRBV25-1	TRBJ2-1	TGTGCCAGCAGTGACCCAAGAACGGGACAGAACAATGAGCAGTTCTTC	CASSDPRTGQNNEQFF
TRBD1	-	TRBV6-1	TRBJ1-1	TGTGCCAGCAGAGCGGGACAGGGTATGAACACTGAAGCTTTCTTT	CASRAGQGMNTEAFF
-	-	TRBV7-9	TRBJ2-2	TGTGCCAGCAGCTTAGAGGGTCTCCGGGGTTTCGGGGAGCTGTTTTTT	CASSLEGLRGFGELFF
TRBD1	once	TRBV10-3	TRBJ1-2	TGTGCCATCAGTGCGCTGGGACAGGGTGGTAACGGCTACACCTTC	CAISALGQGGNGYTF
TRBD1	-	TRBV19	TRBJ2-1	TGTGCCAGTAGTGGGGACAGGGTCTATATCCATGAGCAGTTCTTC	CASSGDRVYIHEQFF
-	-	TRBV6-5	TRBJ1-5	TGTGCCAGCAGTTACTCTTTAGTCGGCAATCAGCCCCAGCATTTT	CASSYSLVGNQPQHF
-	-	TRBV2	TRBJ2-5	TGTGCCAGCCTACTAGAGACCCAGTACTTC	CASLLETQYF
-	-	TRBV7-3	TRBJ2-3	TGTGCCAGCAGCTCGCGGTCGGGCACAGATACGCAGTATTTT	CASSSRSGTDTQYF
-	-	TRBV12-2	TRBJ2-3	TGTGCAAGTCGCTTAGGCAGAATTCGACAAATGAGCACAGATACGCAGTATTTT	CASRLGRIRQMSTDTQYF
-	-	TRBV7-9	TRBJ1-2	TGTGCCAGCAGCTTTGGTCAGGGTGCTGGCTACACCTTC	CASSFGQGAGYTF
-	-	TRBV2	TRBJ1-2	TGTGCCAGCAGAGCCTACAGGGATGGTGGCTACCCCTTC	CASRAYRDGGYPF
-	-	TRBV7-3	TRBJ2-3	TGTGCCAGCAGCTTACGGTCGCTTTCAGATACGCAGTATTTT	CASSLRSLSDTQYF
TRBD1	-	TRBV15	TRBJ2-7	TGTGCCACCAGCAGAGATTATGTTGGGGACAGGTTCTTTTTC	CATSRDYVGDRFFF
TRBD1	-	TRBV10-1	TRBJ2-5	TGCGCCAGCAGTGACGGACAGGGGGCGAAGACCCAGTACTTC	CASSDGQGAKTQYF
-	-	TRBV2	TRBJ2-7	TGTGCCAGCAGTGGCGGGACCACCTACGAGCAGTACTTC	CASSGGTTYEQYF
TRBD1	few	TRBV6-1	TRBJ1-1	TGTGCCAGTCACCTGGACAGGAGGGACACTGAAGCTTTCTTT	CASHLDRRDTEAFF
-	-	TRBV6-4	TRBJ2-1	TGTGCCAGCAGTGACTCCCCGAGGGGGTACAATGAGCAGTTCTTC	CASSDSPRGYNEQFF
TRBD2	-	TRBV5-4	TRBJ2-3	TGTGCCAGCAGCATCGTCGGCGGGGGGGCTGGTACGCAGTATTTT	CASSIVGGGAGTQYF
TRBD1	-	TRBV11-2	TRBJ1-2	TGTGCCAGCAGCGGACAGGGGAACTATGGCTACACCTTC	CASSGQGNYGYTF
-	-	TRBV11-2	TRBJ2-7	TGTGCCAGCAGCTTAGGACAGGCGTCCTACGAGCAGTACTTC	CASSLGQASYEQYF
TRBD1	few	TRBV27	TRBJ2-7	TGTGCCAGCAGTTTATCGCACCCCGGGACAGGGACCTCCTACGAGCAGTACTTC	CASSLSHPGTGTSYEQYF
-	once	TRBV5-1	TRBJ1-1	TGCGCCAGCGGGGGGGGGCCGAACACTGAAGCTTTCTTT	CASGGGPNTEAFF
-	-	TRBV7-2	TRBJ2-2	TGTGCCAGCAGCTTAATTGCGAACGGGGAGCTGTTTTTT	CASSLIANGELFF
TRBD1	-	TRBV7-9	TRBJ1-6	TGTGCCAGCAGCGGGGGACAGGGGAGCCTTAGTTCACCCCTCCACTTT	CASSGGQGSLSSPLHF
TRBD1	-	TRBV5-7	TRBJ1-5	TGTGCCAGCAGCTTGGCCAGACAGGGGTCAACGCCCCAGCATTTT	CASSLARQGSTPQHF
-	-	TRBV7-6	TRBJ2-3	TGTGCCAGCAGCTTACCGTGGGCAAAAAAAGATACGCAGTATTTT	CASSLPWAKKDTQYF
-	-	TRBV19	TRBJ1-2	TGTGCCAGTAGCCCTATGACAGATGGCTACACCTTC	CASSPMTDGYTF
-	-	TRBV28	TRBJ1-2	TGTGCCAGCAGTTCACACGGGCGGGGGGGCTATGGCTACACCTTC	CASSSHGRGGYGYTF
TRBD1	few	TRBV7-9	TRBJ1-1	TGTGCCAGCAGCTTGAGACAGGGAAAAGCTTTCTTT	CASSLRQGKAFF
-	-	TRBV10-3	TRBJ1-6	TGTGCCATCAGTCGAGCCCGCGGCGTTGACCCCTATAATTCACCCCTCCACTTT	CAISRARGVDPYNSPLHF
-	-	TRBV5-1	TRBJ2-7	TGCGCCAGCAGCTTGGCGACAGGACCCTACGAGCAGTACTTC	CASSLATGPYEQYF
TRBD1	-	TRBV29-1	TRBJ1-2	TGCAGCGTTGCGGACAGGAACTATGGCTACACCTTC	CSVADRNYGYTF
-	-	TRBV16	TRBJ1-4	TGTGCCAGCAGCCAATCGGAGCCGGAAAAACTGTTTTTT	CASSQSEPEKLFF
-	-	TRBV6-5	TRBJ2-4	TGTGCCAGCAGACCCTTACTAGAAGCCAAAAACATTCAGTACTTC	CASRPLLEAKNIQYF
TRBD1	-	TRBV28	TRBJ2-5	TGTGCCAGCAGTCCCACAGGGGGTAGAGAGACCCAGTACTTC	CASSPTGGRETQYF
-	few	TRBV5-6	TRBJ2-3	TGTGCCAGCAGCTTGCGGACTGCTACGCAGTATTTT	CASSLRTATQYF
-	-	TRBV28	TRBJ1-2	TGTGCCAGCAGCGGGCCAGGCATCGGAGGGTACACCTTC	CASSGPGIGGYTF
-	-	TRBV7-9	TRBJ1-5	TGTGCCAGCAGCTTAACCGGAGGGAAGCCCCAGCATTTT	CASSLTGGKPQHF
-	-	TRBV7-9	TRBJ1-2	TGTGCCAGCAGCTTAGCATCAGGGAACTATGGCTACACCTTC	CASSLASGNYGYTF
-	-	TRBV4-1	TRBJ1-1	TGCGCCAGCAGCTCACATTCCTCGAACACTGAAGCTTTCTTT	CASSSHSSNTEAFF
TRBD1	-	TRBV5-1	TRBJ1-1	TGCGCCAGCAGCGCCTTACAGGGGGCGAACACTGAAGCTTTCTTT	CASSALQGANTEAFF
TRBD1	-	TRBV6-1	TRBJ2-7	TGTGCCAGCAGCTTAAAGGGACAGGCGTTCAACGAGCAGTACTTC	CASSLKGQAFNEQYF
TRBD1	-	TRBV6-1	TRBJ1-2	TGTGCCAGCAGTGCAGGGAAGACAGGGTGGATCTATGGCTACACCTTC	CASSAGKTGWIYGYTF
-	-	TRBV6-1	TRBJ1-2	TGTGCCAGCAGTGAAGGGAGAGAGGGCTACACCTTC	CASSEGREGYTF
-	-	TRBV6-1	TRBJ1-5	TGTGCCAGCAGTGTTTCCGCGTCGGGGGGTCAGCCCCAGCATTTT	CASSVSASGGQPQHF
TRBD1	-	TRBV18	TRBJ1-4	TGTGCCAGCTTACCTTTTGTTACAGGGGTGGATGAAAAACTGTTTTTT	CASLPFVTGVDEKLFF